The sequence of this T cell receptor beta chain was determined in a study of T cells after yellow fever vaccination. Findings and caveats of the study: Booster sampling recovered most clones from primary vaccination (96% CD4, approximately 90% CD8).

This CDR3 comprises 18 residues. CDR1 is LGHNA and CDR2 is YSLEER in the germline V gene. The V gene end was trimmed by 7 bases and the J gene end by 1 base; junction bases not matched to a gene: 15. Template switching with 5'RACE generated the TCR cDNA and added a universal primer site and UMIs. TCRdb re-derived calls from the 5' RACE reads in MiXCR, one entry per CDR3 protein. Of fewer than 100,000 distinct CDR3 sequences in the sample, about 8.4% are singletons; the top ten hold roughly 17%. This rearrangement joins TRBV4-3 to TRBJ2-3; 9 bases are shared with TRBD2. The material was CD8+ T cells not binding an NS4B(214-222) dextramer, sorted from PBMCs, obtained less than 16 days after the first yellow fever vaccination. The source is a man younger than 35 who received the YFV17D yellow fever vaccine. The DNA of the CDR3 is TGCGCCAGCAATCGTAGAAGCGGGGGGCCAGCCGGCACAGATACGCAGTATTTT. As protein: CASNRRSGGPAGTDTQYF.